The 20 T cell receptor beta chains below were found in one sample sequenced in a study of human thymus T cells. The protocol was immunoSEQ multiplex PCR, while the TCRdb copy is restricted to in-frame clones and leaves out a portion. Of some 72,000 clones listed, approximately 97% are singletons. The source of the thymus tissue was resections taken during corrective heart surgery. Sequencing input: thymus tissue. All receptors derive from a boy under three years old with a congenital heart defect but otherwise immunologically healthy.

The chain uses TRBV19 and TRBJ2-7, with 7 nucleotides matching TRBD2. The V segment lost 4 bases and the J segment 0 bases; nucleotides outside the gene matches: 12. Germline loops: CDR1 LNHDA, CDR2 SQIVND (reference sequence). The CDR3 totals 17 residues. The CDR3 loop reads CASSKPPGTTNSYEQYF. CDR3 DNA sequence: TGTGCCAGTAGTAAGCCACCTGGGACTACCAACTCCTACGAGCAGTACTTC.

The rearrangement uses TRBV6-5 and TRBJ2-7; 12 bases fit TRBD2. With V trimmed by 6 bases and J by 0 bases, 0 bases remained unmatched. The CDR3 is 14 amino acids. CDR1 and CDR2 (germline): MNHEY, SVGAGI. CDR3 sequence reads: CASRTSGGSYEQYF. The CDR3, as DNA: TGTGCCAGCAGGACTAGCGGGGGCTCCTACGAGCAGTACTTC.

This chain connects TRBV4-1 to TRBJ1-4, with 9 nucleotides matching TRBD1. This CDR3 region has 17 residues. Germline V gene sequence: CDR1 MGHRA, CDR2 YSYEKL. The J segment lost 0 bases and the V segment lost 3 bases, leaving 5 bases of the junction unmatched. The CDR3 is CASSQYRGPATNEKLFF. The DNA of the CDR3 is TGCGCCAGCAGCCAGTACAGGGGGCCTGCAACTAATGAAAAACTGTTTTTT.

The V call is TRBV29-1, the J call TRBJ1-2; D may be TRBD1 (6 bases). The ends were cut back, 5 bases at V and 8 bases at J, with 12 bases in the middle. In germline, CDR1 is SQVTM, CDR2 ANQGSEA. CDR3 length: 11 residues. The CDR3 DNA is TGCAGCGTTCCGAGGGGGTCGGGCTACACCTTC. Its translation is CSVPRGSGYTF.

The table lists this clone with a count of one. The V gene is TRBV4-1, the J gene TRBJ2-1; 12 bases line up with TRBD2. The germline V gene has CDR1 MGHRA and CDR2 YSYEKL. The CDR3 sequence is 22 residues long. The J segment lost 5 bases and the V segment lost 0 bases, leaving 20 bases of the junction unmatched. This CDR3 is CASSQETGTGKPSGRADNEQFF. CDR3 coding DNA: TGCGCCAGCAGCCAAGAAACCGGGACAGGGAAACCTAGCGGGAGGGCCGACAATGAGCAGTTCTTC.

The CDR3, as DNA: TGTGCCAGCCACTTCAAAAACATTCAGTACTTC. Encoded protein: CASHFKNIQYF. The chain joins TRBV6-1 to TRBJ2-4; D is undetermined. The V gene lost 8 bases and the J gene lost 3 bases, with 5 bases spanning the gap. This CDR3 comprises 11 residues. Germline values: CDR1 MNHNS, CDR2 SASEGT.

The chain combines TRBV29-1 with TRBJ2-3, with D unresolved. Germline CDR1 reads SQVTM; CDR2 reads ANQGSEA. V was trimmed by 1 base and J by 1 base, leaving 9 bases between them. CDR3 length equals 14 residues. CDR3 in amino acids: CSVEGLEGTDTQYF. The CDR3 DNA follows: TGCAGCGTTGAAGGGCTAGAGGGCACAGATACGCAGTATTTT.

This chain links TRBV6-1 with TRBJ1-5, with D maybe TRBD1 (5 bases). V was shortened by 6 bases and J by 1 base, with 13 bases between the two germline ends. The CDR3 is 15 amino acids. The germline gives CDR1 MNHNS, CDR2 SASEGT. CDR3 protein: CASRARELSNQPQHF. CDR3 nucleotides: TGTGCCAGCAGGGCCAGGGAACTGAGCAATCAGCCCCAGCATTTT.

The V and J genes are TRBV6-6 and TRBJ2-7; 13 positions match TRBD2. This CDR3 has 15 amino acids. Per germline, CDR1 MNHNY and CDR2 SVGAGI (reference sequence). V gave up 8 bases and J gave up 7 bases; unmatched junction bases: 11. The CDR3 DNA is TGTGCCAGCCTTAAGAAGGGACTAGCGGGAAATGAGCAGTACTTC. It codes for CASLKKGLAGNEQYF.

This clone was seen once. The J gene is TRBJ1-4, the V gene TRBV5-8; D is undetermined. This CDR3 spans 16 amino acids. V lost 0 bases to trimming and J lost 4 bases, with 13 bases between them. CDR1 is SGHTS, CDR2 YDEGEE, per germline. This chain's CDR3 is CASSLDRTDHNEKLFF. CDR3 DNA: TGTGCCAGCAGCTTGGATCGGACGGATCATAATGAAAAACTGTTTTTT.

This rearrangement joins TRBV11-2 to TRBJ2-7; tentatively, D is TRBD1 (5 bases). The germline V gene has CDR1 SGHAT and CDR2 FQNNGV. V was cut by 5 bases and J by 3 bases, with 17 bases left in between. The CDR3 is 15 amino acids. Here the CDR3 reads CASSPRAGQDYEQYF. The CDR3 coding sequence is TGTGCCAGCAGCCCTCGGGCAGGACAAGACTACGAGCAGTACTTC. The full variable domain, rest sourced from reference TRBV11-2 and TRBJ2-7, is EAGVAQSPRYKIIEKRQSVAFWCNPISGHATLYWYQQILGQGPKLLIQFQNNGVVDDSQLPKDRFSAERLKGVDSTLKIQPAKLEDSAVYLCASSPRAGQDYEQYFGPGTRLTVT.

The V call is TRBV18, the J call TRBJ1-1; D unclear. CDR3 length equals 12 residues. Trimming removed 3 bases from V and 3 bases from J, with 5 bases in between. Per germline, CDR1 KGHSH and CDR2 LQKENI. In DNA, the CDR3 is TGTGCCAGCTCACCCCGCTACACTGAAGCTTTCTTT. Its translation is CASSPRYTEAFF.

J is TRBJ2-2 and V is TRBV29-1; possible D gene TRBD2, 6 bases. Germline V gene sequence: CDR1 SQVTM, CDR2 ANQGSEA. The CDR3 runs to 16 residues. V was shortened by 6 bases and J by 1 base, with 18 bases between the two germline ends. The CDR3 nucleotides are TGCAGCGTCGCTACCGGGAGAGTCCGGAACACCGGGGAGCTGTTTTTT. This encodes CSVATGRVRNTGELFF.

The gene calls are TRBV5-6 and TRBJ2-5; 8 bases align to TRBD2. The CDR3 runs 15 residues. Trimming took 0 bases from V and 2 from J; bases not matched to a gene: 3. The germline V gene encodes CDR1 SGHDT and CDR2 YYEEEE. The CDR3 sequence is CASSLESGSQETQYF. For the CDR3, the DNA is TGTGCCAGCAGCTTGGAAAGCGGGAGTCAAGAGACCCAGTACTTC.

J is TRBJ2-5 and V is TRBV13; a possible D gene is TRBD2 (6 bases). Deletions cut 4 bases from V and 5 bases from J, with 17 bases between. The germline V gene encodes CDR1 PRHDT and CDR2 FYEKMQ (reference sequence). The CDR3 sequence is 15 residues long. The CDR3 sequence is CASSSTHGGRETQYF. As DNA, the CDR3 is TGTGCCAGCAGCTCCACACACGGGGGTCGGGAGACCCAGTACTTC.

CDR3 sequence: CASSGQGLSSYNEQFF. The CDR3 DNA is TGTGCCAGCAGTGGCCAGGGGTTGAGCTCCTACAATGAGCAGTTCTTC. V gene TRBV2 combines with J gene TRBJ2-1; a possible D gene is TRBD1 (6 bases). V was trimmed by 4 bases and J by 0 bases, leaving 13 bases between them. Germline V CDR1 and CDR2: SNHLY, FYNNEI. The CDR3 loop spans 16 amino acids.

J is TRBJ1-2 and V is TRBV5-1; TRBD1 might be the D (5 bases). This CDR3 spans 13 amino acids. V was cut by 4 bases and J by 8 bases, with 15 bases left in between. Germline loops: CDR1 SGHRS, CDR2 YFSETQ. The CDR3 region has the DNA TGCGCCAGCAGCCCCTGGGGGGGTCGCGGCTACACCTTC. It specifies CASSPWGGRGYTF.

The chain links TRBV6-5 to TRBJ1-2; 7 nucleotides match TRBD1. The CDR3 covers 14 residues. Germline assignment: CDR1 MNHEY and CDR2 SVGAGI. V lost 4 bases to trimming and J lost 4 bases; unmatched junction nucleotides: 6. The CDR3 DNA reads TGTGCCAGCAGTTCCCAAGGACAGGCCTATGGCTACACCTTC. It translates to CASSSQGQAYGYTF.

The chain combines TRBV28 with TRBJ2-3; TRBD2 agrees at 9 bases. The germline V gene encodes CDR1 MDHEN and CDR2 SYDVKM. The J segment lost 4 bases and the V segment lost 2 bases, leaving 13 bases of the junction unmatched. CDR3 size: 18 residues. The CDR3 nucleotides are TGTGCCAGCAGTTTAGATAGCGGGAGTCCCGAGGGGGCAGATACGCAGTATTTT. This sequence encodes CASSLDSGSPEGADTQYF.

The CDR3 sequence is CASSRRGDEQFF. The CDR3 nucleotides are TGTGCCAGCAGCCGGAGGGGTGATGAGCAGTTCTTC. The chain carries TRBV25-1 and TRBJ2-1, with a tentative D call TRBD2 (6 bases). The CDR3 loop spans 12 amino acids. The germline gives CDR1 MGHDK, CDR2 SYGVNS. Trimming cost V 6 bases and J 8 bases, with 11 bases left between them.